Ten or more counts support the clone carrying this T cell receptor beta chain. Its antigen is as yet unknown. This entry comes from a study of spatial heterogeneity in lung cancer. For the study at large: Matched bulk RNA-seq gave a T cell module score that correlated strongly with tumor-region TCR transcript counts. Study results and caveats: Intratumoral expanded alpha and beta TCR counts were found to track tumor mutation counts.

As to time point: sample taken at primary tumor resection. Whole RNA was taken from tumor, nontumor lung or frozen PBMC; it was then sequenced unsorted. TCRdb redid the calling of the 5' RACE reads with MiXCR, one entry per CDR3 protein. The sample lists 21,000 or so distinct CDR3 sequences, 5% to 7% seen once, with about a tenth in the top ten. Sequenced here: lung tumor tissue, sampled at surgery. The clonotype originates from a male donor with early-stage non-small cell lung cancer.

CDR3 coding DNA: TGTGCTAGTGGTTCCCAGGTCGAGCAGTTCTTC. Amino acids: CASGSQVEQFF. The chain is built from TRBV12-5 and TRBJ2-1; no clear D. The CDR3 consists of 11 residues. The V gene lost 4 bases and the J gene lost 10 bases, with 8 bases spanning the gap. Germline V CDR1 and CDR2: LGHNT, FRNRAP.